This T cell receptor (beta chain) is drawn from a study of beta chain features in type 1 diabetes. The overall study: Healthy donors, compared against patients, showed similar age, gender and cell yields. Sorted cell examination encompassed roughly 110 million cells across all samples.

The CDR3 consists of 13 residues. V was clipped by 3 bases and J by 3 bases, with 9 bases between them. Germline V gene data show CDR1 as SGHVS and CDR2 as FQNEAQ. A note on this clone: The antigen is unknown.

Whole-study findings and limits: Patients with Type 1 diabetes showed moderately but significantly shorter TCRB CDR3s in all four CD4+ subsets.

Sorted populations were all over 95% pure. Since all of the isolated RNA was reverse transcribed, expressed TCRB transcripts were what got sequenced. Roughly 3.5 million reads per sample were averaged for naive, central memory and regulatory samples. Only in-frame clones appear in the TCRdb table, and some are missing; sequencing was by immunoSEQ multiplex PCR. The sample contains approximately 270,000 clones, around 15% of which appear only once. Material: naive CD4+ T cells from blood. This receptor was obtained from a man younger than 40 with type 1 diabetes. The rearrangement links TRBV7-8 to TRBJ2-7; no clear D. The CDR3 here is CASSFELFYEQYF. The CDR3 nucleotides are TGTGCCAGCAGCTTTGAACTCTTCTACGAGCAGTACTTC. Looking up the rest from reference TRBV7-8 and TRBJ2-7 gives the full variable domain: GAGVSQSPRYKVAKRGQDVALRCDPISGHVSLFWYQQALGQGPEFLTYFQNEAQLDKSGLPSDRFFAERPEGSVSTLKIQRTQQEDSAVYLCASSFELFYEQYFGPGTRLTVT.